The clone carrying this T cell receptor beta chain was counted ten times or more. Its antigen is not identified. The data were taken from a study of neurological immune-mediated disorders. Study-wide background: The approximately 35 multiple sclerosis patients comprised around 31 that were relapsing-remitting and 3 that were secondary progressive.

This CDR3 contains 13 residues. Trimming left V 3 bases short and J 3 bases short, with 11 bases between. From germline, CDR1 is DFQATT and CDR2 SNEGSKA (reference sequence). TCRdb redid the calling of the 5' RACE reads with MiXCR, one entry per CDR3 protein. The sample records approximately 100,000 distinct CDR3 sequences, 3.5% being singletons. Study outcomes and limitations: Subjects shared no identical expanded-clone CDR3 amino acid sequences, suggesting private TCR-beta repertoires in all groups. Repertoires from 18 of 34 multiple sclerosis patients grouped phylogenetically into a related-CDR3 cluster, suggesting a possible signature. Healthy controls had more TCR clonal expansion than multiple sclerosis, which showed the least, whereas HTLV-1-associated myelopathy showed the most.

The rearrangement uses TRBV20-1 and TRBJ1-2; D is undetermined. The sequenced sample consisted of PBMCs. The source of this sequence is a young woman with multiple sclerosis. The CDR3 reads CSASSNRDYGYTF. The CDR3 DNA reads as TGCAGTGCTAGCTCTAACCGAGACTATGGCTACACCTTC.